Below, 27 T cell receptor beta chains from the same sample are listed, as sequenced in a study of T cell clonality in common variable immunodeficiency. The table came from immunoSEQ multiplex PCR; TCRdb's copy has only in-frame clones and leaves some out. There are about 40,000 clones in the sample, none observed a single time. The sequenced sample consisted of peripheral blood mononuclear cells. The receptors stem from a person aged 18 to 75 in good health.

This clone was found many times. The DNA ends 3 residues before the CDR3 does, and the rest of the CDR3 is filled in from the germline J gene. The chain recombines TRBV30 with TRBJ2-3, with 10 bases fitting TRBD2. Trimming took 0 bases from V and 3 from J; bases not matched to a gene: 6. This CDR3 spans 16 amino acids. Germline V gene lookup returns CDR1 GTSNPN and CDR2 SVGIG (reference sequence). The chain's CDR3 is CAWSVGISGGTDTQYF. The sequenced part of the CDR3 DNA is TGTGCCTGGAGTGTGGGGATTAGCGGGGGGACAGATACG.

This clone was counted ten times or more. The read ends 3 residues before the CDR3 terminus; that terminus is restored from the germline J gene. This chain joins TRBV5-1 and TRBJ2-3; possible D gene TRBD1, 7 bases. The CDR3 is 16 residues long. The V and J ends lost 0 bases and 4 bases respectively, with 15 bases between them. Per the germline V gene, CDR1 is SGHRS and CDR2 is YFSETQ. The CDR3 DNA, read in part, is TGCGCCAGCAGCTTGGCCAAGGAGGGGGCATCAGATACG. Translation gives CASSLAKEGASDT. The entire CDR3 protein reads CASSLAKEGASDTQYF. The variable domain in full, completed from reference TRBV5-1 and TRBJ2-3, reads KAGVTQTPRYLIKTRGQQVTLSCSPISGHRSVSWYQQTPGQGLQFLFEYFSETQRNKGNFPGRFSGRQFSNSRSEMNVSTLELGDSALYLCASSLAKEGASDTQYFGPGTRLTVL.

This clone was recorded at least ten times. The CDR3 end falls 3 residues outside the read, so it is completed with the germline J gene. The rearrangement joins TRBV6-1 to TRBJ2-1; 11 bases align to TRBD2. Germline trimming cut 4 bases from V and 7 bases from J; bases unmatched to any gene: 6. Germline values: CDR1 MNHNS, CDR2 SASEGT. CDR3 length: 15 residues. CDR3 sequence reads: CASSVLAGEDNEQFF. The DNA read from the CDR3 is TGTGCCAGCAGTGTACTAGCGGGAGAAGATAATGAG.

This clone was counted many times. The read is 3 residues too short to cover the CDR3 end, so that end is filled in from the germline J gene. The chain couples TRBV4-1 to TRBJ2-2; TRBD1 is a possible D gene (5 bases). The CDR3 contains 14 residues. The germline gives CDR1 MGHRA, CDR2 YSYEKL. Trimming pared 1 base from V and 6 bases from J, leaving 9 bases between. CDR3 sequence: CASSQVRVAGELFF. The part of the CDR3 DNA that was read is TGCGCCAGCAGCCAAGTCAGGGTAGCCGGGGAG.

The sample holds many counts of this clone. CDR3 region: CASSEAPAGGGTDTQYF. Incomplete CDR3 DNA: TGTGCCAGCAGTGAAGCCCCAGCGGGGGGCGGCACAGATACG. The V call is TRBV6-1, the J call TRBJ2-3, with 9 bases aligning to TRBD2. The CDR3 end falls 3 residues outside the read, so it is completed with the germline J gene. Germline assignment: CDR1 MNHNS and CDR2 SASEGT. The CDR3 is 17 amino acids. V lost 0 bases, J lost 1 base, and 5 bases stayed unmatched.

The sample holds many counts of this clone. The read finishes 3 residues shy of the CDR3 end, and the germline J gene is used to complete it. This chain joins TRBV5-1 and TRBJ2-5; D might be TRBD2 (5 bases). V lost 0 bases and J 2 bases, leaving 14 bases between the germline ends. Per germline, CDR1 SGHRS and CDR2 YFSETQ. The CDR3 is 16 amino acids. The CDR3 region is CASSLGRAVSQETQYF. CDR3 DNA, as far as it was read: TGCGCCAGCAGCTTGGGGCGGGCAGTCTCTCAAGAGACC.

This clone appeared many times. The read is 3 residues too short to cover the CDR3 end, so that end is filled in from the germline J gene. The chain recombines TRBV20-1 with TRBJ2-7; 7 bases line up with TRBD1. CDR3 length equals 15 residues. After removal of 2 bases from V and 1 base from J, the junction contained 8 bases not matched to a gene. CDR1 DFQATT and CDR2 SNEGSKA come from the germline V gene (reference sequence). CDR3 amino acids: CSARQTGAGSYEQYF. The CDR3 bases that were read are TGCAGTGCTAGACAAACAGGGGCTGGATCCTACGAG.

This clone was seen many times. Sequencing ends 3 residues short of the CDR3 end; the germline J gene provides the rest. The genes are TRBV5-1 and TRBJ1-6; TRBD1 aligns across 8 bases. From germline, CDR1 is SGHRS and CDR2 YFSETQ. J was trimmed by 8 bases and V by 3 bases; bases with no gene match: 4. This CDR3 comprises 14 residues. CDR3 region: CASSYPDRDSPLHF. CDR3 bases read: TGCGCCAGCAGCTACCCGGACAGGGATTCACCC.

The table lists this clone with many counts. The read terminates 3 residues ahead of where the CDR3 ends, so the germline J gene completes it. The J gene is TRBJ2-5, the V gene TRBV16, with D possibly matching TRBD1 (5 bases). Trimming removed 2 bases from V and 4 bases from J, with 8 bases in between. Germline lookup yields CDR1 KGHSY and CDR2 FQNENV. This CDR3 comprises 13 residues. The CDR3 sequence: CASSQARGETQYF. The CDR3 bases that were read are TGTGCCAGCAGCCAAGCTAGGGGAGAGACC.

There are many counts of this clone. Partial CDR3 DNA: TGTGCCAGCAGCTCGTCCAGGGGGCGAACCGGGGAG. It yields the protein CASSSSRGRTGE. The entire CDR3 sequence reads CASSSSRGRTGELFF. This chain joins TRBV7-2 and TRBJ2-2, with TRBD1 identical over 8 bases. The CDR3 is cut off 3 residues early in the read; its end comes from the germline J gene. Germline CDR1 is SGHTA and CDR2 is FQGNSA. This CDR3 has 15 amino acids. With V trimmed by 4 bases and J by 5 bases, 6 bases remained unmatched.

This clone has ten or more counts. The CDR3 is cut off 3 residues early in the read; its end comes from the germline J gene. The chain joins TRBV19 to TRBJ1-2, with a possible D match to TRBD1 (5 bases). Germline-derived CDR1 and CDR2 are LNHDA and SQIVND (reference sequence). The CDR3 runs to 15 residues. V dropped 1 base and J dropped 4 bases, with 13 bases sitting between them. CDR3 amino acids: CASSIAQDKPYGYTF. CDR3 bases read: TGTGCCAGTAGTATAGCCCAGGACAAGCCCTATGGC.

This clone was picked up many times. The read ends 3 residues early relative to the CDR3; the germline J gene fills the gap. The chain joins TRBV18 to TRBJ2-3; TRBD2 aligns across 7 bases. From germline, CDR1 is KGHSH and CDR2 LQKENI. After removal of 3 bases from V and 5 bases from J, the junction contained 8 bases not matched to a gene. This CDR3 spans 15 amino acids. The CDR3 bases that were read are TGTGCCAGCTCACCCACTAGCGCGAGGGGAGATACG. This sequence encodes CASSPTSARGDT. The whole CDR3 protein is CASSPTSARGDTQYF. The full variable domain, in which reference TRBV18 and TRBJ2-3 provide the parts outside the CDR3, is NAGVMQNPRHLVRRRGQEARLRCSPMKGHSHVYWYRQLPEEGLKFMVYLQKENIIDESGMPKERFSAEFPKEGPSILRIQQVVRGDSAAYFCASSPTSARGDTQYFGPGTRLTVL.

This clone was seen many times. The read terminates 3 residues before the CDR3 end, so the remaining end is supplied by the germline J gene. This sequence joins TRBV14 and TRBJ2-7; D gene ambiguous. Trimming cost V 0 bases and J 6 bases, with 9 bases left between them. The CDR3 is 13 residues long. Germline CDR1 and CDR2: SGHDN and FVKESK. CDR3 region: CASSQDLEREQYF. CDR3 bases read: TGTGCCAGCAGCCAAGATCTGGAGCGCGAG.

This clone was observed many times. The read finishes 3 residues shy of the CDR3 end, and the germline J gene is used to complete it. The chain recombines TRBV20-1 with TRBJ2-3; a weak D match, TRBD2 (5 bases). The CDR3 spans 16 residues. Trimming removed 4 bases from V and 0 bases from J, with 17 bases in between. Germline V lookup: CDR1 DFQATT, CDR2 SNEGSKA (reference sequence). The CDR3 spells CSANPPAEISTDTQYF. The sequenced part of the CDR3 DNA is TGCAGTGCTAACCCTCCAGCGGAGATTAGCACAGATACG.

This clone was counted many times. The observed sequence ends 3 residues before the CDR3 terminus, with the missing tail filled in from the germline J gene. The chain uses TRBV9 and TRBJ2-1, with 10 bases matching TRBD2. Germline assignment: CDR1 SGDLS and CDR2 YYNGEE. The CDR3 contains 15 residues. Unmatched junction bases numbered 1, after V lost 2 bases and J lost 2 bases. The CDR3 loop is CASSVSGGTYNEQFF. CDR3 DNA (partial): TGTGCCAGCAGCGTTAGCGGGGGGACCTACAATGAG.

The sample holds many counts of this clone. Read sequence stops 3 residues before the CDR3 end, and the germline J gene provides the missing end. V usage is TRBV20-1 and J usage is TRBJ2-7; D may be TRBD1 (6 bases). CDR3 length: 16 residues. Trimming took off 0 bases at V and 0 bases at J, with 15 bases between the two ends. From germline, CDR1 is DFQATT and CDR2 SNEGSKA (reference sequence). The CDR3 DNA, read in part, is TGCAGTGCTAGAGATCCTAAGAGGGGGAGCTCCTACGAG. Its translation is CSARDPKRGSSYE. The full CDR3 sequence reads CSARDPKRGSSYEQYF.

This clone has ten or more counts. The read ends 3 residues before the CDR3 terminus; that terminus is restored from the germline J gene. V gene TRBV12-3 or TRBV12-4 combines with J gene TRBJ2-1; D is perhaps TRBD2 (6 bases). The CDR3 runs to 14 residues. With 4 bases removed from V and 9 bases from J, the gap between germline ends came to 16 bases. The chain's CDR3 is CASSSFWRDSEQFF. The DNA read from the CDR3 is TGTGCCAGCAGTTCCTTTTGGCGGGATAGTGAG.

This clone showed up many times. The read ends 3 residues early relative to the CDR3; the germline J gene fills the gap. The chain is built from TRBV20-1 and TRBJ2-7, with TRBD1 identical over 11 bases. The germline V gene encodes CDR1 DFQATT and CDR2 SNEGSKA (reference sequence). With 4 bases clipped from V and 3 bases from J, the junction kept 5 bases outside the gene matches. The CDR3 has 14 amino acids. The CDR3 DNA, read in part, is TGCAGTGCTACAGGACAGGGGGCAGGCTACGAG. Its translation is CSATGQGAGYE. The CDR3 in its entirety is CSATGQGAGYEQYF.

This clone has a handful of counts. The junction departs from germline at one end; a sequencing error may be responsible. The CDR3 DNA, read in part, is TGTGCTAGCATCCCAATTAGAGAGACC. Translated: CASIPIRET. The CDR3, in full, reads CASIPIRETQYF. This chain connects TRBV7-7 to TRBJ2-5; D unclear. Read data end 3 residues before the CDR3 end; the end is taken from the germline J gene. Germline-derived CDR1 and CDR2 are SSHAT and FNYEAQ (reference sequence). The CDR3 contains 12 residues.

This clone was recorded many times. Read coverage stops 3 residues before the CDR3 terminus; the germline J gene supplies the remainder. The chain recombines TRBV2 with TRBJ2-5, with 12 bases fitting TRBD2. J was trimmed by 3 bases and V by 6 bases; bases with no gene match: 5. The CDR3 covers 15 residues. The germline V gene has CDR1 SNHLY and CDR2 FYNNEI. This CDR3 reads CASRGRTSGKETQYF. Incomplete CDR3 DNA: TGTGCCAGCAGGGGCCGGACTAGCGGGAAAGAGACC.

This clone was seen many times. The read stops 3 residues short of the end of the CDR3; the missing end is completed from the germline J gene. V gene TRBV5-1 combines with J gene TRBJ1-1; 8 nucleotides match TRBD1. The CDR3 covers 17 residues. Germline CDR1 is SGHRS and CDR2 is YFSETQ. The V gene end was trimmed by 4 bases and the J gene end by 0 bases; junction bases not matched to a gene: 11. CDR3 DNA (partial): TGCGCCAGCAGCATTAACGGACAGGGAGCCATGAACACTGAA. Amino acid sequence: CASSINGQGAMNTE. The CDR3 in its entirety is CASSINGQGAMNTEAFF.

As to this clone: The sequenced fragment ends 3 residues before the CDR3 boundary, so the rest is inferred from the germline J gene. The chain has TRBV20-1 and TRBJ2-7, with TRBD2 identical over 8 bases. The CDR3 has 15 amino acids. With 1 base clipped from V and 1 base from J, the junction kept 6 bases outside the gene matches. Per germline, CDR1 DFQATT and CDR2 SNEGSKA (reference sequence). The CDR3 loop is CSARGVLAGSYEQYF. The CDR3 DNA, read in part, is TGCAGTGCTAGAGGTGTGCTAGCGGGTTCCTACGAG.

The CDR3 here is CAWSLTGGQGSPLFF. CDR3 DNA (partial): TGTGCCTGGAGCCTGACAGGGGGCCAGGGGTCACCG. This chain joins TRBV30 and TRBJ2-2; 10 bases are shared with TRBD1. The CDR3 end falls 3 residues outside the read, so it is completed with the germline J gene. CDR1 and CDR2 (germline): GTSNPN, SVGIG (reference sequence). The CDR3 is 15 residues long.

At least ten counts were recorded for this clone. The CDR3 is cut off 3 residues early in the read; its end comes from the germline J gene. The chain couples TRBV20-1 to TRBJ2-3, with unresolved D. The V gene lost 3 bases and the J gene lost 1 base, with 8 bases spanning the gap. Germline loops: CDR1 DFQATT, CDR2 SNEGSKA (reference sequence). This CDR3 contains 13 residues. Partial CDR3 DNA: TGCAGTGCTAGCGGTGGTCGCACAGATACG. It codes for CSASGGRTDT. The whole CDR3 is CSASGGRTDTQYF.

This clone was recorded many times. The read ends 3 residues shy of where the CDR3 ends; the end is completed using the germline J gene. V usage is TRBV5-4 and J usage is TRBJ1-6; D possibly corresponds to TRBD1 (5 bases). This CDR3 is 14 amino acids long. With 0 bases removed from V and 6 bases from J, the gap between germline ends came to 7 bases. Germline V gene data show CDR1 as SGHNT and CDR2 as YYREEE (reference sequence). CDR3 bases read: TGTGCCAGCAGCTTGGGTCAGGGTAATTCACCC. This gives the protein CASSLGQGNSP. In full, the CDR3 reads CASSLGQGNSPLHF. The entire variable domain, with the rest obtained from reference TRBV5-4 and TRBJ1-6, is as follows: ETGVTQSPTHLIKTRGQQVTLRCSSQSGHNTVSWYQQALGQGPQFIFQYYREEENGRGNFPPRFSGLQFPNYSSELNVNALELDDSALYLCASSLGQGNSPLHFGNGTRLTVT.

With respect to this clone: The read gets to within 3 residues of the CDR3 end, and the germline J gene fills in the rest. The chain couples TRBV5-6 to TRBJ2-1; D uncertain. V lost 2 bases to trimming and J lost 2 bases, with 8 bases between them. The CDR3 has 14 residues. Germline values: CDR1 SGHDT, CDR2 YYEEEE. The CDR3 is CASSLRLAYNEQFF. The sequenced CDR3 bases are TGTGCCAGCAGCTTACGACTCGCCTACAATGAG.

This clone was detected ten times or more. CDR3 residues: CASSLTRTGKNQPQHF. CDR3 DNA (partial): TGTGCCAGCTCCTTAACTCGGACAGGGAAGAATCAGCCC. The chain employs TRBV12-3 or TRBV12-4 and TRBJ1-5; 8 bases align to TRBD1. The CDR3 end lies 3 residues beyond the end of the read and is filled in from the germline J gene. J lost 4 bases, V lost 8 bases, and 13 bases had no gene match. CDR3 size: 16 residues.